This entry lists 25 T cell receptor beta chains sequenced from one sample in a study of T cell repertoires in cytomegalovirus infection (dated by TCRdb to between 2019 and 2020). These reads were obtained on an Illumina HiSeq 1500. Starting from the raw public reads, TCRdb applied fastp trimming at Q25, assembled clones with MiXCR and retained in-frame beta chains. Rows matching on CDR3 protein sequence are summarized as one entry with the most common DNA and genes. The sample data list approximately 100,000 distinct CDR3 sequences, and under 45% of these were observed just once. Approximately 69% of the sample rests with the top ten. Their antigens remain unidentified. The sample's treatment or condition label is to be understood as: in vitro stimulation with specific CMV peptide epitopes to enrich CMV-specific T cells. This specimen consisted of CD8+ T cells from cultured PBMCs, obtained from culture after CMV antigen stimulation. The receptor source for this set is a human donor in good health (CMV status not recorded). Some clones in this sample may be carry-over from other donors' samples.

This clonotype has more than one count but fewer than ten. The chain employs TRBV28 and TRBJ2-7, with D perhaps matching TRBD2 (6 bases). The CDR3 consists of 13 residues. CDR1 MDHEN and CDR2 SYDVKM come from the germline V gene. The V end was cut by 5 bases, the J end by 2 bases, with 10 bases between. In DNA form, the CDR3 reads TGTGCCAGCAGTCAGGGCGGGACCTACGAGCAGTACTTC. This codes for CASSQGGTYEQYF.

The chain uses TRBV7-2 and TRBJ2-7; D is uncertain. Germline CDR1 SGHTA, CDR2 FQGNSA. V was trimmed by 4 bases and J by 2 bases, leaving 12 bases between them. The CDR3 has 14 amino acids. CDR3 nucleotides: TGTGCCAGCAGCTCCCTTACGACCACCTACGAGCAGTACTTC. This codes for CASSSLTTTYEQYF.

The chain recombines TRBV12-5 with TRBJ2-3; 10 nucleotides agree with TRBD2. Germline trimming cut 7 bases from V and 13 bases from J; bases unmatched to any gene: 8. CDR1 is LGHNT and CDR2 is FRNRAP in the germline V gene. This CDR3 is 12 amino acids long. The CDR3 loop reads CASVSSGGEKYF. The CDR3, as DNA: TGTGCTAGTGTCTCTAGCGGGGGCGAGAAGTATTTT. The complete variable domain, with remaining parts taken from reference TRBV12-5 and TRBJ2-3, reads DARVTQTPRHKVTEMGQEVTMRCQPILGHNTVFWYRQTMMQGLELLAYFRNRAPLDDSGMPKDRFSAEMPDATLATLKIQPSEPRDSAVYFCASVSSGGEKYFGPGTRLTVL.

This clonotype has more than one count but fewer than ten. The gene calls are TRBV6-1 and TRBJ1-5; D gene ambiguous. CDR1 MNHNS and CDR2 SASEGT come from the germline V gene. The CDR3 runs 15 residues. The V gene lost 1 base and the J gene lost 7 bases, with 14 bases spanning the gap. The CDR3 nucleotides are TGTGCCAGCAGTGAAGAGGCTTACAGTGGGCAGCCCCAGCATTTT. It codes for CASSEEAYSGQPQHF.

V usage is TRBV7-2 and J usage is TRBJ2-5; 7 bases match TRBD1. V dropped 1 base and J dropped 4; count of bases not matched to a gene: 3. The V gene's germline CDR1 is SGHTA and CDR2 FQGNSA. CDR3 length: 14 amino acids. CDR3 residues: CASSLVPGGETQYF. CDR3 nucleotide sequence: TGTGCCAGCAGCTTAGTCCCAGGGGGAGAGACCCAGTACTTC.

This clonotype has more than one count but fewer than ten. V usage is TRBV11-2 and J usage is TRBJ2-7; D gene unclear. V was cut by 2 bases and J by 1 base, with 15 bases left in between. This CDR3 has 16 residues. Germline V gene sequence: CDR1 SGHAT, CDR2 FQNNGV. CDR3 region: CASSLKVALESYEQYF. CDR3 coding DNA: TGTGCCAGCAGCTTAAAAGTGGCCCTAGAGTCCTACGAGCAGTACTTC.

This chain uses TRBV7-8 with TRBJ1-4, with D tentatively TRBD1 (5 bases). V shed 5 bases and J shed 0 bases, with 13 bases lying between them. Germline V gene sequence: CDR1 SGHVS, CDR2 FQNEAQ. The CDR3 length is 16 residues. CDR3 residues: CASSQGRSATNEKLFF. The CDR3 bases are TGTGCCAGCAGCCAGGGACGTTCTGCAACTAATGAAAAACTGTTTTTT.

Many counts were recorded for this clonotype. This chain links TRBV12-3 or TRBV12-4 with TRBJ2-7; D perhaps matches TRBD2 (6 bases). This CDR3 contains 12 residues. With 5 bases removed from V and 5 bases from J, the gap between germline ends came to 10 bases. The CDR3 spells CASSPDYNEQYF. The CDR3 DNA is TGTGCCAGCAGTCCGGACTACAACGAGCAGTACTTC.

This chain links TRBV6-6 with TRBJ2-3, with 13 bases that match TRBD2. The germline gives CDR1 MNHNY, CDR2 SVGAGI (reference sequence). Trimming at V came to 5 bases and at J to 4 bases, leaving 6 bases not matched to a gene. CDR3 length: 16 amino acids. In DNA, the CDR3 is TGTGCCAGCAGTGAGACTAGCGGGGGGCCTGCAGATACGCAGTATTTT. Encoded protein: CASSETSGGPADTQYF.

This clonotype was observed many times. The V call is TRBV27, the J call TRBJ2-3, with TRBD1 identical over 12 bases. The germline CDR1 and CDR2 sequences are MNHEY and SMNVEV (reference sequence). J gave up 5 bases and V 2 bases, and 14 bases lay outside the gene matches. The CDR3 consists of 19 residues. The CDR3 nucleotides read TGTGCCAGCAGTTTACAACTCGTCGGGACAGGGGGCGAAAAAGATACGCAGTATTTT. This gives the protein CASSLQLVGTGGEKDTQYF.

This clonotype occurred many times. The rearrangement uses TRBV7-9 and TRBJ2-5, with D unresolved. This CDR3 spans 12 amino acids. Germline CDR1 SEHNR, CDR2 FQNEAQ (reference sequence). V dropped 2 bases and J dropped 5 bases, with 6 bases sitting between them. CDR3 region: CASSLLGETQYF. CDR3 nucleotides: TGTGCCAGCAGCTTATTGGGGGAGACCCAGTACTTC.

CDR3 sequence reads: CASSLLVSGSGGPGEQFF. The CDR3 nucleotides are TGTGCCAGCAGTTTGTTAGTATCGGGTAGCGGGGGGCCGGGTGAGCAGTTCTTC. The J gene is TRBJ2-1, the V gene TRBV27; 10 nucleotides match TRBD2. Germline-derived CDR1 and CDR2 are MNHEY and SMNVEV (reference sequence). V was pared by 3 bases and J by 9 bases, with 17 bases of the junction left unmatched. The CDR3 is made up of 18 amino acids.

At least ten counts were recorded for this clonotype. The chain joins TRBV6-6 to TRBJ2-3; D is ambiguous. With 5 bases removed from V and 4 bases from J, the gap between germline ends came to 7 bases. CDR1 is MNHNY, CDR2 SVGAGI, per germline (reference sequence). The CDR3 totals 12 residues. The CDR3 spells CASSTSADTQYF. CDR3 in DNA: TGTGCCAGCAGTACATCCGCAGATACGCAGTATTTT.

The CDR3 DNA reads TGTGCCAGCAGTTACGACAGGGCAACTAATGAAAAACTGTTTTTT. This codes for CASSYDRATNEKLFF. The chain couples TRBV6-6 to TRBJ1-4; 7 positions agree with TRBD1. V gave up 2 bases and J gave up 0 bases; unmatched junction bases: 0. CDR3 size: 15 residues. Germline V CDR1 and CDR2: MNHNY, SVGAGI (reference sequence).

The chain recombines TRBV10-3 with TRBJ2-2; 9 bases align to TRBD1. The CDR3 sequence is 15 residues long. Germline V lookup: CDR1 ENHRY, CDR2 SYGVKD. V trimming: 7 bases; J trimming: 4 bases; junction bases outside the gene matches: 7. In nucleotides, the CDR3 is TGTGCCATCACCAGGGACAGGGAGGTCACCGGGGAGCTGTTTTTT. Its protein is CAITRDREVTGELFF.

This clonotype was seen a few times. The chain is built from TRBV7-8 and TRBJ1-5; D call uncertain. The CDR3 extends over 12 amino acids. Germline CDR1 reads SGHVS; CDR2 reads FQNEAQ. Trimming cost V 0 bases and J 9 bases, with 6 bases left between them. The CDR3 reads CASSLAGPPQHF. The CDR3 DNA follows: TGTGCCAGCAGCTTAGCAGGTCCGCCCCAGCATTTT.

The chain combines TRBV20-1 with TRBJ2-7; no reliable D call. CDR1 and CDR2 (germline): DFQATT, SNEGSKA (reference sequence). The V end was cut by 2 bases, the J end by 2 bases, with 10 bases between. The CDR3 loop spans 13 amino acids. The CDR3 region has the DNA TGCAGTGCTAGACGGTCAGACACCTACGAGCAGTACTTC. Translating gives CSARRSDTYEQYF.

The V and J genes are TRBV9 and TRBJ2-3; D call uncertain. The CDR3 length is 14 residues. CDR1 is SGDLS, CDR2 YYNGEE, per germline. V lost 6 bases to trimming and J lost 4 bases, with 15 bases between them. CDR3: CASTFLEVSDTQYF. The CDR3 nucleotides read TGTGCCAGCACCTTCCTTGAAGTGTCAGATACGCAGTATTTT.

Many counts were recorded for this clonotype. This rearrangement joins TRBV7-2 to TRBJ1-5; 8 bases are shared with TRBD1. J gave up 7 bases and V 0 bases, and 5 bases lay outside the gene matches. The V gene's germline CDR1 is SGHTA and CDR2 FQGNSA. This CDR3 contains 15 residues. The CDR3 spells CASSLARGPSQPQHF. The CDR3 nucleotides are TGTGCCAGCAGCTTAGCCAGGGGGCCATCGCAGCCCCAGCATTTT.

This sequence joins TRBV7-6 and TRBJ2-5; D possibly matches TRBD1 or TRBD2 (5 bases each). Trimming took off 2 bases at V and 5 bases at J, with 15 bases between the two ends. CDR1 is SGHVS and CDR2 is FNYEAQ in the germline V gene. The CDR3 is 15 amino acids. The CDR3 DNA follows: TGTGCCAGCAGCTTATATATCTCGGGGCCGGAGACCCAGTACTTC. It codes for CASSLYISGPETQYF.

The rearrangement joins TRBV20-1 to TRBJ1-1; possibly TRBD1 for D (5 bases). This CDR3 region has 12 residues. The germline V gene has CDR1 DFQATT and CDR2 SNEGSKA (reference sequence). Trimming shortened V by 5 bases and J by 2 bases, and 9 bases separated the two germline ends. For the CDR3, the DNA is TGCAGTGCTCGGGACTTAAACACTGAAGCTTTCTTT. Amino acids: CSARDLNTEAFF.

This clonotype came up a few times. The CDR3 spells CASSLEGTHNEQYF. The CDR3 bases are TGTGCCAGCAGCTTAGAGGGTACTCACAACGAGCAGTACTTC. The gene calls are TRBV7-8 and TRBJ2-7; D gene uncertain. The germline CDR1 and CDR2 sequences are SGHVS and FQNEAQ. V lost 1 base and J 5 bases, leaving 12 bases between the germline ends. The CDR3 is 14 residues long. Complete variable domain (other parts from reference TRBV7-8 and TRBJ2-7): GAGVSQSPRYKVAKRGQDVALRCDPISGHVSLFWYQQALGQGPEFLTYFQNEAQLDKSGLPSDRFFAERPEGSVSTLKIQRTQQEDSAVYLCASSLEGTHNEQYFGPGTRLTVT.

This clonotype was observed a handful of times. The chain combines TRBV4-1 with TRBJ2-7; D gene ambiguous. Per germline, CDR1 MGHRA and CDR2 YSYEKL. The CDR3 is made up of 13 amino acids. V was cut by 1 base and J by 3 bases, with 7 bases left in between. The CDR3 nucleotides read TGCGCCAGCAGCCAAGGGCTGGGCTACGAGCAGTACTTC. Its translation is CASSQGLGYEQYF.

This clonotype was observed a single time. J is TRBJ2-2 and V is TRBV24-1; D could derive from TRBD1 or TRBD2 (5 bases each). The CDR3 loop spans 15 amino acids. Germline V gene sequence: CDR1 KGHDR, CDR2 SFDVKD. Trimming removed 6 bases at V and 2 bases at J, with 12 bases between. CDR3 sequence reads: CATSSWDANTGELFF. Here the CDR3 DNA reads TGTGCCACCAGTAGTTGGGACGCTAACACCGGGGAGCTGTTTTTT.

This chain uses TRBV7-2 with TRBJ2-7, with unresolved D. Germline values: CDR1 SGHTA, CDR2 FQGNSA. V was trimmed by 5 bases and J by 0 bases, leaving 8 bases between them. CDR3 size: 13 residues. For the CDR3, the DNA is TGTGCCAGCAGCCCTGGGCTCTCCTACGAGCAGTACTTC. Translation: CASSPGLSYEQYF.